These 14 T cell receptor beta chains were sequenced from one sample in a study of OX40 agonist ivuxolimab in advanced cancers. The data were produced by immunoSEQ multiplex PCR, yet TCRdb's version contains in-frame clones alone and is incomplete. In the table there are 20,000 to 30,000 clones, approximately 90% of which are singletons. The starting material was CD4+ or CD8+ T cells sorted from blood, obtained in a trial of the OX40 agonist ivuxolimab. Every receptor here comes from an adult with an advanced solid tumor such as melanoma, head and neck, liver or kidney cancer.

The gene calls are TRBV28 and TRBJ1-2; D not resolved. The CDR3 length is 13 residues. V lost 6 bases, J lost 4 bases, and 12 bases lay in between. Germline lookup yields CDR1 MDHEN and CDR2 SYDVKM. The CDR3 is CASRLEGIYGYTF. The CDR3 nucleotides are TGTGCCAGCAGACTCGAGGGTATCTATGGCTACACCTTC.

V gene TRBV14 combines with J gene TRBJ1-3; a weak D match, TRBD1 (6 bases). Trimming took off 0 bases at V and 3 bases at J, with 9 bases between the two ends. CDR3 length equals 15 residues. CDR1 is SGHDN, CDR2 FVKESK, per germline. CDR3 sequence: CASSQDQGYGNTIYF. CDR3 bases: TGTGCCAGCAGCCAAGATCAGGGGTATGGAAACACCATATATTTT.

A word on this clone: In the same sample, other DNA sequences code for this CDR3. This chain connects TRBV6-1 to TRBJ1-1; D gene ambiguous. CDR1 and CDR2 from the germline V gene are MNHNS and SASEGT. There are 12 residues in the CDR3. Trimming left V 4 bases short and J 5 bases short, with 8 bases between. CDR3 sequence: CASSVGGTEAFF. CDR3 sequence (DNA): TGTGCCAGCAGTGTCGGTGGAACTGAAGCTTTCTTT.

The CDR3 is CASGSGDYGYTF. In nucleotides, the CDR3 is TGTGCCAGCGGTTCAGGGGACTATGGCTACACCTTC. This chain connects TRBV28 to TRBJ1-2, with D maybe TRBD1 (6 bases). V was shortened by 8 bases and J by 3 bases, with 10 bases between the two germline ends. The CDR3 has 12 amino acids. Germline CDR1 reads MDHEN; CDR2 reads SYDVKM.

The rearrangement uses TRBV7-2 and TRBJ2-5, with D perhaps matching TRBD1 (7 bases). The J call is in doubt because the DNA end fits TRBJ2-7 better. Germline CDR1 SGHTA, CDR2 FQGNSA. This CDR3 has 18 residues. CDR3 nucleotides: TGTGCCAGCAGCTTACAGGGGGGAGAAAGGATTAGCTCCTACGAGCAGTACTTC. Its translation: CASSLQGGERISSYEQYF.

This sequence joins TRBV7-9 and TRBJ2-5, with 12 bases lining up with TRBD2. The J call may be in error: the DNA end matches TRBJ2-7 better. CDR3 length: 16 amino acids. Looked up from germline, CDR1 is SEHNR and CDR2 is FQNEAQ (reference sequence). The CDR3 sequence: CASSLGTTSGSVEQYF. Written as DNA, the CDR3 is TGTGCCAGCAGCTTAGGGACGACTAGCGGGAGCGTCGAGCAGTACTTC.

V gene TRBV10-3 combines with J gene TRBJ2-7, with 11 bases identical to TRBD1. The CDR3 spans 15 residues. From germline, CDR1 is ENHRY and CDR2 SYGVKD. The ends lost 6 bases at V and 1 base at J; junction bases unmatched: 5. This chain's CDR3 is CAISRDRGNSYEQYF. The CDR3 DNA sequence: TGTGCCATCAGCCGGGACAGGGGGAATTCCTACGAGCAGTACTTC.

The CDR3 spells CASSESGTGGRQFF. In DNA form, the CDR3 reads TGCGCCAGCAGTGAGTCGGGGACAGGGGGCAGGCAGTTCTTC. J is TRBJ2-1 and V is TRBV10-1, with TRBD1 matching 12 bases. J lost 12 bases, V lost 0 bases, and 3 bases had no gene match. Germline V gene sequence: CDR1 WNHNN, CDR2 SYGVQD (reference sequence). The CDR3 totals 14 residues.

The gene calls are TRBV7-2 and TRBJ2-7; weak D call: TRBD2 (7 bases). The V and J ends lost 2 bases and 2 bases respectively, with 10 bases between them. The CDR3 sequence is 14 residues long. Germline V gene sequence: CDR1 SGHTA, CDR2 FQGNSA. The CDR3, as DNA: TGTGCCAGCAGCTTATCGGGGGGCGCCTACGAGCAGTACTTC. It yields the protein CASSLSGGAYEQYF.

The chain is built from TRBV7-9 and TRBJ1-6; D is perhaps TRBD1 (6 bases). V lost 1 base and J 12 bases, leaving 16 bases between the germline ends. The CDR3 contains 15 residues. Germline CDR1 is SEHNR and CDR2 is FQNEAQ (reference sequence). The CDR3 sequence: CASSLERGTSLPLHF. The CDR3 DNA reads as TGTGCCAGCAGCTTAGAGAGGGGGACCAGTTTACCCCTCCACTTT.

This clone was seen once. The J gene is TRBJ1-5, the V gene TRBV6-5; 9 bases fit TRBD1. The J segment lost 2 bases and the V segment lost 6 bases, leaving 5 bases of the junction unmatched. The CDR3 has 15 amino acids. Germline loops: CDR1 MNHEY, CDR2 SVGAGI. CDR3 nucleotide sequence: TGTGCCAGCAGCCGGGGACAGGGTGGCAATCAGCCCCAGCATTTT. This sequence encodes CASSRGQGGNQPQHF.

The chain recombines TRBV19 with TRBJ1-2; 8 bases line up with TRBD1. From germline, CDR1 is LNHDA and CDR2 SQIVND (reference sequence). This CDR3 comprises 16 residues. After removal of 6 bases from V and 0 bases from J, the junction contained 9 bases not matched to a gene. CDR3 sequence (DNA): TGTGCCAGTAGACGTAGGACAGGGACAGCTAACTATGGCTACACCTTC. Protein: CASRRRTGTANYGYTF.

The chain recombines TRBV4-1 with TRBJ2-2, with D perhaps matching TRBD1 or TRBD2 (5 bases each). The V gene lost 1 base and the J gene lost 9 bases, with 9 bases spanning the gap. The CDR3 consists of 13 residues. CDR1 is MGHRA, CDR2 YSYEKL, per germline. The CDR3 DNA is TGCGCCAGCAGCCAAGGGGGGAGCCGGGAGCTGTTTTTT. Translated: CASSQGGSRELFF.

This chain joins TRBV5-4 and TRBJ1-6; 8 nucleotides line up with TRBD1. V lost 4 bases, J lost 7 bases, and 10 bases stayed unmatched. CDR3 length: 16 residues. Germline assignment: CDR1 SGHNT and CDR2 YYREEE (reference sequence). CDR3 sequence (DNA): TGTGCCAGCAGCGCTGGCGGGGGGACAGGCAATTCACCCCTCCACTTT. Translating gives CASSAGGGTGNSPLHF.